The TCR beta chain described here comes from a study of T-cell reconstitution after alpha-beta-depleted transplantation in children. This clonotype was counted many times. Its target is not known. Broader study findings: Several hundred expanded graft clones reportedly gave rise to the alpha-beta T cells present about two months after transplant. Hyperexpanded clones declined; after one year, newly produced T cells mostly supplied diversity. Where some patients showed high TCRbeta diversity at day 60, it came from recipient T cells and thymic progenitors that had survived.

Library preparation (for TCRbeta) was performed with unique molecular identifiers. Using its own MiXCR run on the PCR reads, TCRdb lists one record per CDR3 protein. This sample has tens of thousands of distinct CDR3 sequences; under 6.5% occur once, and the top ten carry 25% to 30%. From germline, CDR1 is DFQATT and CDR2 SNEGSKA (reference sequence). This CDR3 is 17 amino acids long. V shed 6 bases, J shed 4 bases, and the junction held 14 bases outside the gene matches. The specimen was peripheral blood, collected 60 days after TCRalphabeta/CD19-depleted stem cell transplant. The TCR was taken from a child less than two years old who had a stem cell transplant for acute myeloid leukemia, so the T cells may come from the graft donor. The genes are TRBV20-1 and TRBJ1-5; 11 bases align to TRBD1. DNA for the CDR3: TGCAGTGCCAGAATCGGACAGGGGGCCCTAGAGAATCAGCCCCAGCATTTT. Protein product: CSARIGQGALENQPQHF.